The TCR beta chain under discussion was sequenced for a study of cytomegalovirus exposure and HLA in healthy donors. With 60 Vbeta and 13 Jbeta primers, the PCR was carried out. Only in-frame clones appear in the TCRdb table, and some are missing; sequencing was by immunoSEQ multiplex PCR. The table shows some 200,000 clones, with 83% occurring only once. Germline V CDR1 and CDR2: MGHDK, SYGVNS. V shed 6 bases and J 1 base; nucleotides not matched to a gene: 13. The CDR3 consists of 18 residues. The sequenced sample was PBMCs. The chain is built from TRBV25-1 and TRBJ2-7; 12 bases map to TRBD2. This clonotype was sampled from a girl under 18 in good health and CMV-seronegative. CDR3 nucleotides: TGTGCCAGCAGCCAGACCATTGCCGGGACTAGCGGGTCCTACGAGCAGTACTTC. Its protein is CASSQTIAGTSGSYEQYF.